The rows below give T cell receptor beta chains drawn from one sample of a study of cytomegalovirus exposure and HLA in healthy donors. Sequencing used immunoSEQ multiplex PCR; TCRdb keeps in-frame clones, though not all of them. The data show fewer than 150,000 clones, and the top ten clones hold 2.7%. The sequencing sample was made of PBMCs. The receptors derive from a man aged 35-49 years in good health and CMV-seronegative. CDR3s include the opening cysteine and the closing phenylalanine or tryptophan. A D gene is named only where the DNA matches it firmly.

j_call: TRBJ2-1; d_call: TRBD2; v_call: TRBV29-1; cdr3_nt: TGCAGCGGGGGACTACCAACTTCCTACAATGAGCAGTTCTTC; cdr3_aa: CSGGLPTSYNEQFF
j_call: TRBJ2-3; d_call: TRBD2; v_call: TRBV5-1; cdr3_nt: TGCGCCAGCAGCTTTGCCGGGGGGAGGGCAGATACGCAGTATTTT; cdr3_aa: CASSFAGGRADTQYF
j_call: TRBJ1-1; d_call: NA; v_call: TRBV9; cdr3_nt: TGTGCCAGCAGCCTGGCAGGGCTTGGCACTGAAGCTTTCTTT; cdr3_aa: CASSLAGLGTEAFF
j_call: TRBJ1-1; d_call: NA; v_call: TRBV27; cdr3_nt: TGTGCCAGCAGTTTATCATTCGGTGGGCAGGGCGGGGGTGTTCACACTGAAGCTTTCTTT; cdr3_aa: CASSLSFGGQGGGVHTEAFF
j_call: TRBJ2-6; d_call: TRBD2; v_call: TRBV11-2; cdr3_nt: TGTGCCAGCAGGCCTAGCGGGGGCAGCTCTGGGGCCAACGTCCTGACTTTC; cdr3_aa: CASRPSGGSSGANVLTF
j_call: TRBJ2-2; d_call: TRBD2; v_call: TRBV10-3; cdr3_nt: TGTGCCACCATAGCGGGGGCCTTGAACACCGGGGAGCTGTTTTTT; cdr3_aa: CATIAGALNTGELFF
j_call: TRBJ2-1; d_call: TRBD1; v_call: TRBV6-1; cdr3_nt: TGTGCCAGCAGTGATCGGACAGGGGGCAACTACAATGAGCAGTTCTTC; cdr3_aa: CASSDRTGGNYNEQFF
j_call: TRBJ2-7; d_call: TRBD1; v_call: TRBV5-4; cdr3_nt: TGTGCCAGCAGCACGGACAGGGTCATCGAGCAGTACTTC; cdr3_aa: CASSTDRVIEQYF
j_call: TRBJ1-5; d_call: TRBD1; v_call: TRBV5-6; cdr3_nt: TGTGCCAGCAGCTTGGCAGGGGGCGGCAATCAGCCCCAGCATTTT; cdr3_aa: CASSLAGGGNQPQHF
j_call: TRBJ1-1; d_call: NA; v_call: TRBV6-1; cdr3_nt: TGTGCCAGCAGAGATACAGGGTACACTGAAGCTTTCTTT; cdr3_aa: CASRDTGYTEAFF
j_call: TRBJ2-5; d_call: NA; v_call: TRBV7-2; cdr3_nt: TGTGCCAGCTCCCTTAGGACTCGGACAGAGACCCAGTACTTC; cdr3_aa: CASSLRTRTETQYF
j_call: TRBJ2-7; d_call: NA; v_call: TRBV25-1; cdr3_nt: TGTGCCAGCAGTACAGGGCTTGACTCCTACGAGCAGTACTTC; cdr3_aa: CASSTGLDSYEQYF
j_call: TRBJ1-6; d_call: NA; v_call: TRBV5-4; cdr3_nt: TGTGCCAGCAGCTCCCAGGGCAGGTTTTTCCATAATTCACCCCTCCACTTT; cdr3_aa: CASSSQGRFFHNSPLHF
j_call: TRBJ2-4; d_call: NA; v_call: TRBV7-2; cdr3_nt: TGTGCCAGCAGCTTACCAGGGGCCAAAAACATTCAGTACTTC; cdr3_aa: CASSLPGAKNIQYF
j_call: TRBJ1-2; d_call: NA; v_call: TRBV19; cdr3_nt: TGTGCCAGTAGATCACAGAGTAACTATGGCTACACCTTC; cdr3_aa: CASRSQSNYGYTF
j_call: TRBJ2-7; d_call: TRBD1; v_call: TRBV6-5; cdr3_nt: TGTGCCAGCAGTTCAGGACAGGGGGCTTCCTACGAGCAGTACTTC; cdr3_aa: CASSSGQGASYEQYF
j_call: TRBJ2-7; d_call: TRBD1; v_call: TRBV9; cdr3_nt: TGTGCCAGCAGCGCGGAGGACAGGGGGGGTAGCTACGAGCAGTACTTC; cdr3_aa: CASSAEDRGGSYEQYF